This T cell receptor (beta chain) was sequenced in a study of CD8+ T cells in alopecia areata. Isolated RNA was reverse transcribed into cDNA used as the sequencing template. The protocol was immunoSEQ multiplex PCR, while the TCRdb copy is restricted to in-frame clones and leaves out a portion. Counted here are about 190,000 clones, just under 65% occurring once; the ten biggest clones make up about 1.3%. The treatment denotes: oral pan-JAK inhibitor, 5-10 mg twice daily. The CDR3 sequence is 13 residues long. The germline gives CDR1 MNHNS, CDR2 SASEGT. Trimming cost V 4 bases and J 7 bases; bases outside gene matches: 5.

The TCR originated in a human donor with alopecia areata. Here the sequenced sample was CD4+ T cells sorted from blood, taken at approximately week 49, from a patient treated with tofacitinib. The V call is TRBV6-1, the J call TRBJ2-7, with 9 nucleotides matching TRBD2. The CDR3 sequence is CASSVGLAGEQYF. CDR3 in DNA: TGTGCCAGCAGTGTTGGGCTAGCGGGGGAGCAGTACTTC.